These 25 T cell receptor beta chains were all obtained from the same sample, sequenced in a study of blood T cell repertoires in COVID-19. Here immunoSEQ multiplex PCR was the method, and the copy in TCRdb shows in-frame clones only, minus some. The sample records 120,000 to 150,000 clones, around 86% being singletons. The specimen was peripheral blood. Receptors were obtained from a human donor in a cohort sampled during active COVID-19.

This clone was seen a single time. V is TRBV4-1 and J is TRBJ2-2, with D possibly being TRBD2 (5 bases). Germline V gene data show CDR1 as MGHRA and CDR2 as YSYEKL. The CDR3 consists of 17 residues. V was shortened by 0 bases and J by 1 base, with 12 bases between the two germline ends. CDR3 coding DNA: TGCGCCAGCAGCCAAGATCGGGCTAGCCTGAACACCGGGGAGCTGTTTTTT. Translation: CASSQDRASLNTGELFF.

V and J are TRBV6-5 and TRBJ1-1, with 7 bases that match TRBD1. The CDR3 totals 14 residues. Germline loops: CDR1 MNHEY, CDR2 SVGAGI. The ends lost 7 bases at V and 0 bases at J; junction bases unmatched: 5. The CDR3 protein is CASKSGQLNTEAFF. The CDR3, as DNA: TGTGCCAGCAAATCGGGACAGCTGAACACTGAAGCTTTCTTT.

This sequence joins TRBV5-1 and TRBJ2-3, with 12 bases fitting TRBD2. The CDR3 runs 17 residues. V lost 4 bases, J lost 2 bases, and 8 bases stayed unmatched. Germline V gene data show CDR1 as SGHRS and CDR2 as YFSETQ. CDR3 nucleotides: TGCGCCAGCAGCGCCGGACTAGCGGGATTTTTCACAGATACGCAGTATTTT. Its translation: CASSAGLAGFFTDTQYF.

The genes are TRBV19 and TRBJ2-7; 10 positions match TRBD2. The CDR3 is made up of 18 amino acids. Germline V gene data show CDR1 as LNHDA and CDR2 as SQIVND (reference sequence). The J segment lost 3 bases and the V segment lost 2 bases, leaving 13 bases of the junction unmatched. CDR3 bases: TGTGCCAGTAGTATATCTAGGCTAGCGGGAGTGAATCGCTACGAGCAGTACTTC. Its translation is CASSISRLAGVNRYEQYF. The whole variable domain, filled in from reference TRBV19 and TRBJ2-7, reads DGGITQSPKYLFRKEGQNVTLSCEQNLNHDAMYWYRQDPGQGLRLIYYSQIVNDFQKGDIAEGYSVSREKKESFPLTVTSAQKNPTAFYLCASSISRLAGVNRYEQYFGPGTRLTVT.

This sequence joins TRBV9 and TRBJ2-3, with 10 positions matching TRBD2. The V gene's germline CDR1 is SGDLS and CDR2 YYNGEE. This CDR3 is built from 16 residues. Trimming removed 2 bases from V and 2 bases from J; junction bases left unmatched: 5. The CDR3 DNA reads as TGTGCCAGCAGCGTCCCACTAGCGGGGTCCACAGATACGCAGTATTTT. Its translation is CASSVPLAGSTDTQYF.

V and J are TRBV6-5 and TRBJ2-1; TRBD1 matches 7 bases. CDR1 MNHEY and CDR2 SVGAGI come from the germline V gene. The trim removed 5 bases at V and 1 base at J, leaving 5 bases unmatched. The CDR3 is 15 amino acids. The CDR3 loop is CASSRQGTSYNEQFF. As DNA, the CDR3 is TGTGCCAGCAGTCGACAGGGAACTTCCTACAATGAGCAGTTCTTC.

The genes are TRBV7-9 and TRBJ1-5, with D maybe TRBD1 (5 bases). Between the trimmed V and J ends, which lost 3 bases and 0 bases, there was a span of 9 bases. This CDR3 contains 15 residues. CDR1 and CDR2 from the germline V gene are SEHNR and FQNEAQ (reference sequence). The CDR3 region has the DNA TGTGCCAGCAGCTTCGGGGGTAATAGCAATCAGCCCCAGCATTTT. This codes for CASSFGGNSNQPQHF.

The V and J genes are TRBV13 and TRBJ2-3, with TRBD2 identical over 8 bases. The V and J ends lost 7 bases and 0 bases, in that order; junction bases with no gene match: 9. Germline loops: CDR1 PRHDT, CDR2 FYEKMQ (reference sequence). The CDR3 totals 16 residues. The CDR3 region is CASTKAASGSTDTQYF. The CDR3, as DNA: TGTGCCAGCACGAAAGCGGCTAGCGGGAGCACAGATACGCAGTATTTT. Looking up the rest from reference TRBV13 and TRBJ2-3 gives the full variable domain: AAGVIQSPRHLIKEKRETATLKCYPIPRHDTVYWYQQGPGQDPQFLISFYEKMQSDKGSIPDRFSAQQFSDYHSELNMSSLELGDSALYFCASTKAASGSTDTQYFGPGTRLTVL.

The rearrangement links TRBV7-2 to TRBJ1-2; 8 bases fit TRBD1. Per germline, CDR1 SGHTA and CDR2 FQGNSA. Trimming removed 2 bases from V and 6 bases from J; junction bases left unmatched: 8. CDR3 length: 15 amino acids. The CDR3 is CASSLFGTGTDGYTF. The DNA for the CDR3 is TGTGCCAGCAGCTTATTTGGGACAGGCACGGATGGCTACACCTTC.

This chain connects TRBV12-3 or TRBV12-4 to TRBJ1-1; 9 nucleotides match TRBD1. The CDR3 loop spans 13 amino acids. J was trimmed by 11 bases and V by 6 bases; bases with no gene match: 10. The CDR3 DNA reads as TGTGCCAGCAGCTATCATACAGGGGGCGAGGCTTTCTTT. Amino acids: CASSYHTGGEAFF.

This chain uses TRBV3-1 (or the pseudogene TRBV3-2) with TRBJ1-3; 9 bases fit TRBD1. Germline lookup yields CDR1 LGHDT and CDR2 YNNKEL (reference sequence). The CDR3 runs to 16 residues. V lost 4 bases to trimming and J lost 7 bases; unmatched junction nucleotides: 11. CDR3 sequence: CASSRTGTGTGNTIYF. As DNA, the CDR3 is TGTGCCAGCAGCCGGACCGGGACAGGGACAGGGAACACCATATATTTT.

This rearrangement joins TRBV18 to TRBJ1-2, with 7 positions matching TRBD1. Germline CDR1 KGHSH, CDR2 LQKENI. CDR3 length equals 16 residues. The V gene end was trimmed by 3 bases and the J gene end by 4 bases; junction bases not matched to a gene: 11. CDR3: CASSPGRTGGPYGYTF. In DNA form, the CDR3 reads TGTGCCAGCTCACCGGGAAGGACAGGCGGCCCCTATGGCTACACCTTC.

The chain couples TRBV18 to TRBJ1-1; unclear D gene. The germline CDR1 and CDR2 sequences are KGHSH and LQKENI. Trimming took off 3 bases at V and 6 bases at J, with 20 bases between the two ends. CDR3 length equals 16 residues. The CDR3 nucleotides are TGTGCCAGCTCACCTGCGATGTCGGGTTTCGGTTCTGAAGCTTTCTTT. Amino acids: CASSPAMSGFGSEAFF. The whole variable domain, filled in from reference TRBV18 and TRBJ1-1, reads NAGVMQNPRHLVRRRGQEARLRCSPMKGHSHVYWYRQLPEEGLKFMVYLQKENIIDESGMPKERFSAEFPKEGPSILRIQQVVRGDSAAYFCASSPAMSGFGSEAFFGQGTRLTVV.

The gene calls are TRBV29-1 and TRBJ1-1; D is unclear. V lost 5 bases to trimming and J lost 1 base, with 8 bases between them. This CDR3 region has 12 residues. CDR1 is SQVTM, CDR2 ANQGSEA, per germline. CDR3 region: CSVRGGNTEAFF. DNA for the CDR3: TGCAGCGTTCGGGGAGGGAACACTGAAGCTTTCTTT.

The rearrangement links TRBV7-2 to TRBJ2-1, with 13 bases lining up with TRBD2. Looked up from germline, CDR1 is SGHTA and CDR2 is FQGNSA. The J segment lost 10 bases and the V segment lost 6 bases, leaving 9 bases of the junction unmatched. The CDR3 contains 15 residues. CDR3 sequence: CASSSGLAGADEQFF. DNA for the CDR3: TGTGCCAGCAGTTCCGGACTAGCGGGAGCCGACGAGCAGTTCTTC.

The CDR3 reads CAISGQGVEAFF. CDR3 nucleotides: TGTGCCATCAGCGGACAGGGGGTTGAAGCTTTCTTT. J is TRBJ1-1 and V is TRBV10-3; 10 nucleotides agree with TRBD1. Germline values: CDR1 ENHRY, CDR2 SYGVKD. The CDR3 runs 12 residues. The J segment lost 7 bases and the V segment lost 6 bases, leaving 2 bases of the junction unmatched.

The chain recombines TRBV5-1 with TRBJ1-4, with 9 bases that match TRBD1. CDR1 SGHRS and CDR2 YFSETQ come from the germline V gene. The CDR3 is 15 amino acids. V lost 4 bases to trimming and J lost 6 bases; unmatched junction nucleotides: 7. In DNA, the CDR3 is TGCGCCAGCAGCCGGACAGGGGCTAGGGATGAAAAACTGTTTTTT. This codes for CASSRTGARDEKLFF.

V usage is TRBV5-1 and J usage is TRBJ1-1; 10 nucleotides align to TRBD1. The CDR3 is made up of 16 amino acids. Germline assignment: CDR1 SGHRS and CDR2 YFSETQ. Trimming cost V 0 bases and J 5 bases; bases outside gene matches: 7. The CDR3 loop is CASSLGDRGRGTEAFF. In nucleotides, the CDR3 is TGCGCCAGCAGCTTGGGGGACAGGGGCCGAGGGACTGAAGCTTTCTTT.

CDR3 protein: CASSFTAGGPDTQYF. CDR3 nucleotide sequence: TGTGCCAGCAGCTTTACGGCGGGAGGGCCAGATACGCAGTATTTT. The chain has TRBV7-9 and TRBJ2-3, with 9 bases lining up with TRBD2. Germline values: CDR1 SEHNR, CDR2 FQNEAQ (reference sequence). This CDR3 spans 15 amino acids. The V gene end was trimmed by 3 bases and the J gene end by 4 bases; junction bases not matched to a gene: 5.

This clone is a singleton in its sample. CDR3 protein: CASSIGLAGVSEQFF. The CDR3 DNA reads TGTGCCAGCAGCATAGGGCTAGCGGGAGTGAGTGAGCAGTTCTTC. The chain joins TRBV7-9 to TRBJ2-1, with 10 bases matching TRBD2. The CDR3 consists of 15 residues. Germline V gene sequence: CDR1 SEHNR, CDR2 FQNEAQ (reference sequence). After removal of 5 bases from V and 9 bases from J, the junction contained 10 bases not matched to a gene.

CDR3 protein: CASSAPRAGVDTQYF. The CDR3, as DNA: TGTGCCAGCAGCGCCCCCAGGGCTGGGGTAGATACGCAGTATTTT. The rearrangement joins TRBV7-2 to TRBJ2-3; possibly TRBD1 for D (5 bases). The ends were cut back, 5 bases at V and 5 bases at J, with 17 bases in the middle. Germline V CDR1 and CDR2: SGHTA, FQGNSA. The CDR3 covers 15 residues.

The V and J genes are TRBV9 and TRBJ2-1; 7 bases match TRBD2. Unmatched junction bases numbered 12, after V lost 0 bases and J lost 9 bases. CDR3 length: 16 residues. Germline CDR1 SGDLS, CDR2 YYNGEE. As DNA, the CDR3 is TGTGCCAGCAGCGTAGGTGGGGGGAGGGCTACAGGTGAGCAGTTCTTC. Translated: CASSVGGGRATGEQFF.

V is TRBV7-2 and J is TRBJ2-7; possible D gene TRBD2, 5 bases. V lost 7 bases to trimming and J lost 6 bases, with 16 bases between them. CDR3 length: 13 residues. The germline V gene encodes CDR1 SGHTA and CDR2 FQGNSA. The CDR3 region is CASTSDFGLEQYF. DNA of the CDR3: TGTGCCAGCACCTCGGACTTTGGCCTCGAGCAGTACTTC.

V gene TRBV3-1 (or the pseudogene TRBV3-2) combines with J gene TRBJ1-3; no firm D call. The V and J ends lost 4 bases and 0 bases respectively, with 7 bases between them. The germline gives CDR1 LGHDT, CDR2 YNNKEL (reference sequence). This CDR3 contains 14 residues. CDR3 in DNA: TGTGCCAGCAGCCCTGACTTCTCTGGAAACACCATATATTTT. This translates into CASSPDFSGNTIYF.

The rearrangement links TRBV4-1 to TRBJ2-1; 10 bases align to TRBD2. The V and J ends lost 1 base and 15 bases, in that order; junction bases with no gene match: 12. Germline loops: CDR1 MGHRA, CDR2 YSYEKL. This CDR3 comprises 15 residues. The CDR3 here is CASSQAARTSGRRFF. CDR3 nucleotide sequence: TGCGCCAGCAGCCAAGCCGCCAGGACTAGCGGAAGGAGGTTCTTC.